The 11 T cell receptor beta chains presented below share a single source sample, sequenced in a study of blood T cell repertoires in COVID-19 (dated by TCRdb to the early 2020s). To prepare the library, the immunoSEQ multiplex PCR assay was applied. TCRdb took over this immuneACCESS table, retaining in-frame rearrangements with V and J assigned. Such tables are incomplete; in checked studies, under half of the missing clones stem from an unresolved V gene, and the remainder is unexplained. The sample has over 200,000 clones on record, around 80% of them singletons. The ten top clones hold over 6.5% of the sample. The sample comprised peripheral blood. Every receptor here comes from a woman at least 80 years old with COVID-19, enrolled during active disease.

This chain uses TRBV25-1 with TRBJ1-1, with D possibly matching TRBD1 (6 bases). The germline V and J ends were trimmed by 3 bases and 3 bases, with 14 bases remaining between them. Germline V gene lookup returns CDR1 MGHDK and CDR2 SYGVNS. The CDR3 covers 15 residues. The CDR3 reads CASSESGVEYTEAFF. DNA for the CDR3: TGTGCCAGCAGTGAGTCAGGGGTGGAGTACACTGAAGCTTTCTTT.

The count of this clone is one. This chain connects TRBV9 to TRBJ1-2; a weak D match, TRBD1 (5 bases). V was trimmed by 4 bases and J by 4 bases, leaving 20 bases between them. Germline V gene sequence: CDR1 SGDLS, CDR2 YYNGEE. The CDR3 contains 16 residues. CDR3 DNA sequence: TGTGCCAGCAGCCGTACTACAGGAAGACGGATCTATGGCTACACCTTC. Amino acids: CASSRTTGRRIYGYTF.

This chain connects TRBV6-5 to TRBJ1-4, with D tentatively TRBD1 (6 bases). Germline values: CDR1 MNHEY, CDR2 SVGAGI. The CDR3 runs to 15 residues. With 10 bases removed from V and 0 bases from J, the gap between germline ends came to 15 bases. The CDR3 sequence is CATGEQGTTNEKLFF. CDR3 bases: TGTGCCACCGGGGAGCAGGGGACAACTAATGAAAAACTGTTTTTT.

V gene TRBV5-4 combines with J gene TRBJ2-1; maybe TRBD2 (5 bases). The CDR3 loop spans 14 amino acids. Germline V gene data show CDR1 as SGHNT and CDR2 as YYREEE (reference sequence). The V end lost 0 bases, the J end lost 4 bases, and 8 bases lay between the germline ends. CDR3 coding DNA: TGTGCCAGCAGCTTGGTAACGGGGTACAATGAGCAGTTCTTC. This sequence encodes CASSLVTGYNEQFF.

V gene TRBV6-5 combines with J gene TRBJ1-5, with D hard to call. Trimming left V 6 bases short and J 3 bases short, with 12 bases between. This CDR3 comprises 14 residues. Germline CDR1 reads MNHEY; CDR2 reads SVGAGI. In nucleotides, the CDR3 is TGTGCCAGCAGGGTGAGGTGGGTCAATCAGCCCCAGCATTTT. Its protein is CASRVRWVNQPQHF.

The chain employs TRBV5-6 and TRBJ1-4; weak D call: TRBD1 (6 bases). This CDR3 has 13 residues. CDR1 and CDR2 (germline): SGHDT, YYEEEE. Trimming took 4 bases from V and 8 from J, leaving 12 bases between them. CDR3 DNA sequence: TGTGCCAGCAGCCTCAGGGGAGGGGAAAAACTGTTTTTT. Residues: CASSLRGGEKLFF. Full variable domain (rest looked up from reference TRBV5-6 and TRBJ1-4): DAGVTQSPTHLIKTRGQQVTLRCSPKSGHDTVSWYQQALGQGPQFIFQYYEEEERQRGNFPDRFSGHQFPNYSSELNVNALLLGDSALYLCASSLRGGEKLFFGSGTQLSVL.

The J gene is TRBJ2-7, the V gene TRBV11-1; 8 bases line up with TRBD2. Losses at the gene ends were 3 bases for V and 7 bases for J; bases not matched to a gene: 11. This CDR3 is 15 amino acids long. CDR1 SGHAT and CDR2 FQDESV come from the germline V gene (reference sequence). The CDR3 region is CASSLRSGGPGEQYF. The DNA for the CDR3 is TGTGCCAGCAGCTTGAGGAGCGGGGGACCGGGGGAGCAGTACTTC. The whole variable domain, filled in from reference TRBV11-1 and TRBJ2-7, reads EAEVAQSPRYKITEKSQAVAFWCDPISGHATLYWYRQILGQGPELLVQFQDESVVDDSQLPKDRFSAERLKGVDSTLKIQPAELGDSAMYLCASSLRSGGPGEQYFGPGTRLTVT.

The table lists this clone with a count of one. V usage is TRBV5-1 and J usage is TRBJ1-1; TRBD1 might be the D (6 bases). The CDR3 totals 14 residues. The ends were cut back, 2 bases at V and 4 bases at J, with 12 bases in the middle. Germline values: CDR1 SGHRS, CDR2 YFSETQ. This chain's CDR3 is CASSFQGTGTEAFF. The CDR3 DNA sequence: TGCGCCAGCAGCTTTCAGGGGACGGGCACTGAAGCTTTCTTT.

The rearrangement joins TRBV7-9 to TRBJ1-1, with D unresolved. This CDR3 region has 15 residues. CDR1 is SEHNR, CDR2 FQNEAQ, per germline (reference sequence). V lost 1 base and J 1 base, leaving 10 bases between the germline ends. The CDR3 here is CASSLVGPQNTEAFF. CDR3 DNA sequence: TGTGCCAGCAGCTTAGTGGGCCCACAGAACACTGAAGCTTTCTTT.

J is TRBJ1-1 and V is TRBV18; 7 bases agree with TRBD1. The V gene end was trimmed by 6 bases and the J gene end by 4 bases; junction bases not matched to a gene: 11. CDR1 and CDR2 (germline): KGHSH, LQKENI. The CDR3 sequence is 15 residues long. The CDR3 sequence: CASSIQDRYGTEAFF. CDR3 nucleotides: TGTGCCAGCTCCATACAGGACAGGTATGGCACTGAAGCTTTCTTT.

This clone was counted only a few times. The chain combines TRBV19 with TRBJ1-1; D ambiguous. The CDR3 has 11 amino acids. Germline V CDR1 and CDR2: LNHDA, SQIVND (reference sequence). The CDR3 region is CAVVENTEAFF. Here the CDR3 DNA reads TGTGCGGTGGTAGAGAACACTGAAGCTTTCTTT.